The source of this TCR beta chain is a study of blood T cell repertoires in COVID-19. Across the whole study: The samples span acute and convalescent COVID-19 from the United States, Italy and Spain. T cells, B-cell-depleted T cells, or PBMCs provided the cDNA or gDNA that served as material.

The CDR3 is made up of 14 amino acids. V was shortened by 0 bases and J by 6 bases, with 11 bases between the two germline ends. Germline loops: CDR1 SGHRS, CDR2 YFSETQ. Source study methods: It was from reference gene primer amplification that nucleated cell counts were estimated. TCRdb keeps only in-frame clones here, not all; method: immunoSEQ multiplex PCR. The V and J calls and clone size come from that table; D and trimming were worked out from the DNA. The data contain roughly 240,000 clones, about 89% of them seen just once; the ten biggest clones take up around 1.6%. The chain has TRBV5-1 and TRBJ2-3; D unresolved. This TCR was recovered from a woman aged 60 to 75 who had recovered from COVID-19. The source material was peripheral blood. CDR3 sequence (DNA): TGCGCCAGCAGCTTGGTGGGTAGGAGTGATACGCAGTATTTT. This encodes CASSLVGRSDTQYF.